Below are 2 T cell receptor beta chains sequenced from a single sample in a study of T cell repertoires in ileal Crohn's disease. Libraries were prepared by immunoSEQ multiplex PCR; TCRdb keeps only in-frame clonotypes and omits some of them. The sample has roughly 14,000 clones, around four fifths seen once; the top ten hold around 6%. The material sequenced was ileal tissue. Source of these receptors: an adult with Crohn's disease.

This clone was found once. The chain recombines TRBV5-1 with TRBJ2-5, with TRBD1 as a possible D gene (6 bases). CDR3 length equals 13 residues. Germline lookup yields CDR1 SGHRS and CDR2 YFSETQ. V was clipped by 4 bases and J by 4 bases, with 11 bases between them. CDR3 protein: CASSPGAGETQYF. DNA of the CDR3: TGCGCCAGCAGCCCAGGGGCTGGAGAGACCCAGTACTTC.

J is TRBJ1-5 and V is TRBV6-4; D call uncertain. Germline CDR1 reads MRHNA; CDR2 reads SNTAGT. Trimming stripped 4 bases from V and 4 bases from J, with 8 bases between. The CDR3 has 13 residues. The CDR3 region has the DNA TGTGCCAGCAGTGCCTTCACTAATCAGCCCCAGCATTTT. Translation: CASSAFTNQPQHF.